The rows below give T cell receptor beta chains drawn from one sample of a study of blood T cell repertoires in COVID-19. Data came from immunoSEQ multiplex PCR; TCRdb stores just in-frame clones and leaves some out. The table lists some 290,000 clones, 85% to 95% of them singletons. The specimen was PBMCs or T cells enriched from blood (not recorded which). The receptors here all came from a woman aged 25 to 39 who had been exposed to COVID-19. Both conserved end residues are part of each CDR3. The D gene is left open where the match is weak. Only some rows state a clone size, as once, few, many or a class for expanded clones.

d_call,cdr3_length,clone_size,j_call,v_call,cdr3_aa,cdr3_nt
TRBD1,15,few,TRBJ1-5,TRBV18,CASSVRDRVGQPQHF,TGTGCCAGCTCCGTACGAGACAGGGTCGGGCAGCCCCAGCATTTT
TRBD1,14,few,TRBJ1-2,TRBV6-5,CASSYRDRFYGYTF,TGTGCCAGCAGTTACAGGGACAGATTCTATGGCTACACCTTC
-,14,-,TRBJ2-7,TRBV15,CATSRDRRGYEQYF,TGTGCCACCAGCAGAGATCGCCGGGGCTACGAGCAGTACTTC
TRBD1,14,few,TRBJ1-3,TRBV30,CAWSTGGSGNTIYF,TGTGCCTGGAGTACAGGGGGATCTGGAAACACCATATATTTT
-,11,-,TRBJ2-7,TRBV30,CAWSFQDEQYF,TGTGCCTGGAGTTTCCAGGACGAGCAGTACTTC
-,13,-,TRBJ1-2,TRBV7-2,CASSSDRSRGYTF,TGTGCCAGCAGCTCCGACAGGTCACGGGGCTACACCTTC
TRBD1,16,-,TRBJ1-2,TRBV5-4,CASSSVVGTGKNGYTF,TGTGCCAGCAGCTCGGTAGTTGGGACAGGGAAAAATGGCTACACCTTC
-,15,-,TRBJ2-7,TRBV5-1,CASSSGLEGRYEQYF,TGCGCCAGCAGCTCCGGGCTTGAGGGCCGCTACGAGCAGTACTTC
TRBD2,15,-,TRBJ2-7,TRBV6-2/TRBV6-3,CASSTTSGVSYEQYF,TGTGCCAGCAGTACGACTAGCGGGGTCTCCTACGAGCAGTACTTC
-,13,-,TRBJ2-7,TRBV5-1,CASSFRQDYGQYF,TGCGCCAGCAGCTTCCGACAGGATTACGGGCAGTACTTC
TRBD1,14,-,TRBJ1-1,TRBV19,CASIMTGEGTEAFF,TGTGCCAGTATCATGACAGGGGAGGGCACTGAAGCTTTCTTT
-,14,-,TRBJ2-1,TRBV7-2,CASNKISTYNEQFF,TGTGCCAGCAACAAGATCTCAACCTACAATGAGCAGTTCTTC
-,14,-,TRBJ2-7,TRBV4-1,CASSPSGQFYEQYF,TGCGCCAGCAGCCCCTCGGGACAATTCTACGAGCAGTACTTC
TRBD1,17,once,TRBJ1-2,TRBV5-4,CASSLETGNLANYGYTF,TGTGCCAGCAGCTTGGAGACAGGGAATCTAGCTAACTATGGCTACACCTTC
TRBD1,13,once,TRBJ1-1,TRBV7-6,CASSLGRQGEAFF,TGTGCCAGCAGCTTAGGTCGACAGGGAGAAGCTTTCTTT
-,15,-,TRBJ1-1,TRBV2,CASSEGLNQNTEAFF,TGTGCCAGCAGTGAAGGGCTTAACCAGAACACTGAAGCTTTCTTT
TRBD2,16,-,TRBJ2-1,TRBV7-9,CASSPGGAGSYREQFF,TGTGCCAGCAGCCCGGGAGGGGCAGGGTCTTACCGTGAGCAGTTCTTC
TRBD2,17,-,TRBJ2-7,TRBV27,CASSLRVRSGGLNEQYF,TGTGCCAGCAGTTTACGGGTGCGTAGCGGGGGGCTTAACGAGCAGTACTTC
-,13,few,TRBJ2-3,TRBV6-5,CASSYFFGDTQYF,TGTGCCAGCAGTTACTTTTTCGGAGATACGCAGTATTTT
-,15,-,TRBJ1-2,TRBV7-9,CASSSVRTGVGGYTF,TGTGCCAGCAGCTCCGTCCGGACGGGGGTAGGTGGCTACACCTTC
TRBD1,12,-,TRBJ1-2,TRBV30,CACAGGEYGYTF,TGTGCCTGTGCAGGGGGCGAGTATGGCTACACCTTC
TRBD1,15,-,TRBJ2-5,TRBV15,CATSRRTGPPETQYF,TGTGCCACCAGCAGGAGGACAGGGCCCCCCGAGACCCAGTACTTC
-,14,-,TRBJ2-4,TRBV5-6,CASRLQEGKNIQYF,TGTGCCAGCAGGCTACAGGAGGGGAAAAACATTCAGTACTTC
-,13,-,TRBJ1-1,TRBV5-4,CASSLAEDTEAFF,TGTGCCAGCAGCCTGGCAGAGGACACTGAAGCTTTCTTT
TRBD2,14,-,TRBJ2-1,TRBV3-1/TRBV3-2,CASSRLAGYNEQFF,TGTGCCAGCAGTAGACTAGCGGGCTACAATGAGCAGTTCTTC
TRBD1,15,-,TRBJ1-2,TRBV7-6,CASSPRDRPFSGYTF,TGTGCCAGCAGTCCACGGGACAGGCCATTCTCCGGCTACACCTTC
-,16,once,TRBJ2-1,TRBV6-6,CASSSLGRGSGNEQFF,TGTGCCAGCAGTTCCCTGGGTAGGGGTTCCGGCAATGAGCAGTTCTTC
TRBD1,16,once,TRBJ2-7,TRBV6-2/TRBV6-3,CASRPTTGTGFYEQYF,TGTGCCAGCAGACCTACCACCGGGACAGGGTTCTACGAGCAGTACTTC
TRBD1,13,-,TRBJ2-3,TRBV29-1,CSVAGTVTDTQYF,TGCAGCGTCGCCGGGACAGTCACAGATACGCAGTATTTT
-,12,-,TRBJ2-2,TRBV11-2,CASSAGSGELFF,TGTGCCAGCAGCGCAGGGTCCGGGGAGCTGTTTTTT
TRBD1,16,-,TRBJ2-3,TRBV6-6,CASSSPRDRVTDTQYF,TGTGCCAGCAGCTCGCCCCGGGACAGAGTCACAGATACGCAGTATTTT
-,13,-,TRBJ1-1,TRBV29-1,CSVDGGLSTEAFF,TGCAGCGTTGACGGGGGATTGAGCACTGAAGCTTTCTTT
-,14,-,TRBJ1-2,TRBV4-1,CASSQGRVGGGYTF,TGCGCCAGCAGCCAAGGAAGGGTTGGAGGGGGCTACACCTTC
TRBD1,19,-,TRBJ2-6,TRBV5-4,CASSWASGTGDSGANVLTF,TGTGCCAGCAGCTGGGCCTCCGGGACAGGAGACTCTGGGGCCAACGTCCTGACTTTC
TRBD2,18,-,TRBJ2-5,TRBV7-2,CASSLILAGPINQETQYF,TGTGCCAGCAGCTTAATCCTAGCGGGGCCCATAAACCAAGAGACCCAGTACTTC
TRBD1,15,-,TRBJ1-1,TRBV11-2,CASRPVTGERTEAFF,TGTGCCAGCAGACCAGTGACAGGGGAGAGAACTGAAGCTTTCTTT
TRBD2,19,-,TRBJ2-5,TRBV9,CASSVASGTSGGAMETQYF,TGTGCCAGCAGCGTAGCTTCGGGGACTAGCGGGGGGGCCATGGAGACCCAGTACTTC
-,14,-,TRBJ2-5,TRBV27,CASSPLGGRETQYF,TGTGCCAGCAGTCCCCTGGGGGGGCGGGAGACCCAGTACTTC
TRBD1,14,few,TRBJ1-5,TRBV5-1,CASSSGGPNQPQHF,TGCGCCAGCAGCTCAGGGGGGCCAAATCAGCCCCAGCATTTT
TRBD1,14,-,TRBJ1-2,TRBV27,CASSGTGAVYGYTF,TGTGCCAGCAGTGGGACAGGGGCCGTCTATGGCTACACCTTC
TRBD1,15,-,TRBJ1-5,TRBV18,CASSLSTGNVQPQHF,TGTGCCAGCTCACTCTCGACAGGGAATGTGCAGCCCCAGCATTTT
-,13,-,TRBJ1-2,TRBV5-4,CASSLDEAYGYTF,TGTGCCAGCAGCCTGGACGAGGCCTATGGCTACACCTTC
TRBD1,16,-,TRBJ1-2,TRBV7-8,CASSSIGTAVNYGYTF,TGTGCCAGCAGCTCCATCGGGACAGCAGTAAACTATGGCTACACCTTC
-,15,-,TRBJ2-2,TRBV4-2,CASSQDYGSGGELFF,TGTGCCAGCAGCCAAGATTACGGGTCTGGCGGGGAGCTGTTTTTT
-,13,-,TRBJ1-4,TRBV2,CASSGRVNEKLFF,TGTGCCAGCAGTGGCAGGGTTAATGAAAAACTGTTTTTT
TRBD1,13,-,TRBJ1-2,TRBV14,CASSKLRQGWPHF,TGTGCCAGCAGCAAACTGAGACAGGGATGGCCCCACTTC
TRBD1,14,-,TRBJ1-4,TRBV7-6,CASSKGTGREKLFF,TGTGCCAGCAGCAAGGGGACAGGGAGAGAAAAACTGTTTTTT
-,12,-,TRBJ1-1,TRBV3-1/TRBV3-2,CASTQAEGEAFF,TGTGCCAGCACCCAGGCGGAGGGTGAAGCTTTCTTT
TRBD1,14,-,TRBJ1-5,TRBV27,CASSPTGGNQPQHF,TGTGCCAGCAGTCCGACAGGGGGGAATCAGCCCCAGCATTTT
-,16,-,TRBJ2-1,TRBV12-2,CASRFLRGDSYNEQFF,TGTGCAAGTCGCTTTTTGCGGGGGGACTCCTACAATGAGCAGTTCTTC
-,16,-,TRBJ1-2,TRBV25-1,CASSEFGERDDDGYTF,TGTGCCAGCAGTGAATTCGGGGAAAGGGATGATGACGGCTACACCTTC
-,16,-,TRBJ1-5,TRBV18,CASSKQGWYGNQPQHF,TGTGCCAGCTCCAAACAGGGATGGTATGGCAATCAGCCCCAGCATTTT